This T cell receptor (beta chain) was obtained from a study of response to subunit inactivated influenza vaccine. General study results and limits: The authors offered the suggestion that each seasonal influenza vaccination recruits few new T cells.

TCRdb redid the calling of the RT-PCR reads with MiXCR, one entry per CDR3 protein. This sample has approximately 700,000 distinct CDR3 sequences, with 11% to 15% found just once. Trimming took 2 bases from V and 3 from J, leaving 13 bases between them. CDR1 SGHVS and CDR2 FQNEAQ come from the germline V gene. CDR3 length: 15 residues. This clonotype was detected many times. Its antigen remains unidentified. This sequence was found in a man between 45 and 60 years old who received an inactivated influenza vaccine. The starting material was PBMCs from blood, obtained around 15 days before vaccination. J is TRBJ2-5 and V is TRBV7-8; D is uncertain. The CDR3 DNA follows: TGTGCCAGCAGCTTATTTTTGGCAGAAAAAGAGACCCAGTACTTC. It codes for CASSLFLAEKETQYF.